These T cell receptor beta chains were read from a single sample in a study of blood T cell repertoires in COVID-19. Assay: immunoSEQ multiplex PCR; the TCRdb copy retains only in-frame clones and omits some. The sample has tens of thousands of clones, approximately 84% seen once. Sequencing was carried out using peripheral blood. These TCRs come from a man aged 50 or older with active or convalescent COVID-19. CDR3s include the opening cysteine and the closing phenylalanine or tryptophan. Fields, in order: clone size, CDR3 length, V gene, D gene, J gene, CDR3 protein, CDR3 DNA. A D gene is named only where the DNA matches it firmly. Size is omitted from some rows. Given values are once, few, many or a class for expanded clones.

NA	14	TRBV11-2	NA	TRBJ1-3	CASSLTGSGNTIYF	TGTGCCAGCAGCTTAACAGGGTCTGGAAACACCATATATTTT
NA	17	TRBV7-8	TRBD2	TRBJ2-7	CASSLLLAGGLTYEQYF	TGTGCCAGCAGCTTACTACTAGCGGGGGGGCTTACCTACGAGCAGTACTTC
NA	15	TRBV7-3	TRBD2	TRBJ2-1	CASSSSGGTYNEQFF	TGTGCCAGCAGCTCTAGCGGGGGAACGTACAATGAGCAGTTCTTC
NA	14	TRBV15	TRBD2	TRBJ2-4	CATSSGGLGNIQYF	TGTGCCACCAGCTCGGGGGGGCTCGGGAACATTCAGTACTTC
NA	15	TRBV6-5	NA	TRBJ2-1	CASSRTVSSYNEQFF	TGTGCCAGCAGTCGCACAGTGAGCTCCTACAATGAGCAGTTCTTC
NA	15	TRBV6-5	NA	TRBJ1-5	CASSSSQGSNQPQHF	TGTGCCAGCAGTTCGTCGCAGGGAAGCAATCAGCCCCAGCATTTT
NA	15	TRBV5-6	TRBD1	TRBJ1-4	CASSNTGVGKEKLFF	TGTGCCAGCAGCAACACAGGGGTTGGAAAAGAAAAACTGTTTTTT
NA	13	TRBV5-1	NA	TRBJ2-5	CASSLGGGETQYF	TGCGCCAGCAGCTTGGGCGGAGGAGAGACCCAGTACTTC
NA	13	TRBV7-2	TRBD2	TRBJ2-4	CAGTSGGLNIQYF	TGTGCCGGGACTAGCGGGGGGTTAAACATTCAGTACTTC
NA	12	TRBV10-1	NA	TRBJ2-2	CASSDQAGELFF	TGCGCCAGCAGTGATCAGGCCGGGGAGCTGTTTTTT
NA	14	TRBV10-2	TRBD2	TRBJ2-5	CASSAGGYQETQYF	TGCGCCAGCAGTGCGGGGGGGTACCAAGAGACCCAGTACTTC
NA	14	TRBV6-5	TRBD1	TRBJ2-2	CASSPGQGAGELFF	TGTGCCAGCAGTCCGGGACAGGGGGCCGGGGAGCTGTTTTTT
few	15	TRBV19	NA	TRBJ1-5	CASSTSPRGDQPQHF	TGTGCCAGTAGTACCTCCCCTAGGGGCGATCAGCCCCAGCATTTT
once	15	TRBV6-5	NA	TRBJ2-5	CASSMRDSARETQYF	TGTGCCAGCAGTATGCGGGACAGCGCACGAGAGACCCAGTACTTC
NA	17	TRBV7-2	TRBD2	TRBJ2-3	CASSSWTSGGAGYTQYF	TGTGCCAGCAGCTCGTGGACTAGCGGGGGGGCCGGATATACGCAGTATTTT
NA	15	TRBV20-1	TRBD2	TRBJ2-3	CSASPGLAATLTQYF	TGCAGTGCTAGTCCCGGACTAGCGGCTACACTTACGCAGTATTTT
NA	14	TRBV4-2	TRBD2	TRBJ2-7	CASSQVAGSREQYF	TGTGCCAGCAGCCAAGTAGCGGGGAGTCGAGAGCAGTACTTC
medium-sized	14	TRBV7-2	NA	TRBJ1-2	CASSLGGRGYGYTF	TGTGCCAGCAGCTTAGGAGGCAGGGGATATGGCTACACCTTC
NA	15	TRBV6-6	TRBD1	TRBJ1-6	CASSSQTGVHSPLHF	TGTGCCAGCAGTTCCCAGACAGGGGTGCATTCACCCCTCCACTTT
NA	14	TRBV2	NA	TRBJ2-3	CASSEASVADTQYF	TGTGCCAGCAGTGAAGCGTCGGTCGCAGATACGCAGTATTTT
NA	15	TRBV6-5	TRBD1	TRBJ2-7	CASTIPGQDRGEQYF	TGTGCCAGCACTATTCCGGGACAGGATAGGGGGGAGCAGTACTTC
NA	14	TRBV10-2	TRBD1	TRBJ1-6	CASRDRGLNSPLHF	TGCGCCAGCAGAGACAGGGGTCTGAATTCACCCCTCCACTTT
NA	14	TRBV29-1	TRBD1	TRBJ1-3	CSVKRDSSGNTIYF	TGCAGCGTGAAAAGGGACAGTTCTGGAAACACCATATATTTT
NA	15	TRBV15	TRBD2	TRBJ2-7	CATSTGLAGAYEQYF	TGTGCCACCAGTACGGGACTAGCGGGGGCCTACGAGCAGTACTTC
few	15	TRBV15	NA	TRBJ2-7	CATSRVRQGTYEQYF	TGTGCCACCAGCAGAGTGCGCCAGGGTACCTACGAGCAGTACTTC
once	15	TRBV28	NA	TRBJ1-2	CASSTFGGESYGYTF	TGTGCCAGCAGTACCTTCGGGGGAGAGTCCTATGGCTACACCTTC
once	14	TRBV5-4	NA	TRBJ1-1	CASSRSPGNTEAFF	TGTGCCAGCAGCCGAAGCCCAGGGAACACTGAAGCTTTCTTT
NA	16	TRBV5-4	NA	TRBJ1-3	CASSLSAGSSGNTIYF	TGTGCCAGCAGCTTGTCGGCAGGTAGCTCTGGAAACACCATATATTTT
NA	13	TRBV7-5	NA	TRBJ1-4	CVRSFPGVEKLFF	TGTGTCAGAAGCTTTCCAGGGGTGGAAAAACTGTTTTTT
once	12	TRBV12-3/TRBV12-4	NA	TRBJ2-5	CASSLRVETQYF	TGTGCCAGCAGTTTACGGGTGGAGACCCAGTACTTC
NA	14	TRBV6-5	NA	TRBJ1-2	CASNKNRDHYGYTF	TGTGCCAGCAACAAAAACAGGGATCACTATGGCTACACCTTC
NA	13	TRBV25-1	NA	TRBJ1-1	CASREQMNTEAFF	TGTGCCAGCAGGGAACAGATGAACACTGAAGCTTTCTTT
once	16	TRBV24-1	TRBD1	TRBJ1-5	CATSDCMDRALQPQHF	TGTGCCACCAGTGATTGCATGGACAGGGCTCTTCAGCCCCAGCATTTT
NA	13	TRBV6-1	NA	TRBJ2-2	CASTPAVTGELFF	TGTGCCAGCACTCCAGCGGTCACCGGGGAGCTGTTTTTT
NA	13	TRBV19	NA	TRBJ1-6	CATQGQNNSPLHF	TGTGCCACCCAAGGACAGAATAATTCACCCCTCCACTTT
once	14	TRBV6-5	NA	TRBJ1-5	CASTTRHGNQPQHF	TGTGCCAGCACTACAAGACACGGCAATCAGCCCCAGCATTTT
NA	16	TRBV28	NA	TRBJ1-6	CASSLSAGTLHSPLHF	TGTGCCAGCAGTCTCAGCGCTGGGACTCTCCATTCACCCCTCCACTTT
NA	14	TRBV18	TRBD1	TRBJ1-6	CASQPGGVDSPLHF	TGTGCCAGCCAACCAGGGGGTGTGGATTCACCCCTCCACTTT
few	15	TRBV7-8	NA	TRBJ1-3	CASSHRAIEGNTIYF	TGTGCCAGCAGCCACAGGGCAATTGAGGGAAACACCATATATTTT
once	15	TRBV19	NA	TRBJ2-1	CASSIDGSSYNEQFF	TGTGCCAGTAGTATCGACGGGAGCTCCTACAATGAGCAGTTCTTC
NA	14	TRBV9	NA	TRBJ2-7	CASSVEDRFYEQYF	TGTGCCAGCAGCGTAGAGGACAGATTCTACGAGCAGTACTTC
NA	15	TRBV27	NA	TRBJ1-2	CASSWSGHLRVGYTF	TGTGCCAGCAGTTGGTCGGGACACCTAAGGGTCGGCTACACCTTC
NA	19	TRBV4-2	TRBD1	TRBJ1-5	CASSPSRDRGLYSNQPQHF	TGTGCCAGCAGCCCGAGCCGGGACAGGGGACTTTATAGCAATCAGCCCCAGCATTTT
NA	13	TRBV27	TRBD1	TRBJ1-2	CASRDRVLHGYTF	TGTGCCAGCAGGGACAGGGTGTTACATGGCTACACCTTC
NA	12	TRBV7-9	NA	TRBJ1-1	CASSRTDTEAFF	TGTGCCAGCAGCCGTACGGACACTGAAGCTTTCTTT
NA	15	TRBV30	NA	TRBJ1-3	CAWSRDSGSGNTIYF	TGTGCCTGGAGCCGGGACTCCGGCTCTGGAAACACCATATATTTT
few	16	TRBV5-1	TRBD1	TRBJ2-5	CASRNPPTGGEETQYF	TGCGCCAGCAGAAATCCCCCGACAGGGGGTGAGGAGACCCAGTACTTC
NA	16	TRBV7-8	NA	TRBJ1-6	CASSLARLITNSPLHF	TGTGCCAGCAGCTTAGCCCGACTGATAACTAATTCACCCCTCCACTTT
once	16	TRBV2	NA	TRBJ1-6	CASSAGGGERNSPLHF	TGTGCCAGCAGTGCCGGGGGGGGCGAAAGAAATTCACCCCTCCACTTT
NA	14	TRBV7-2	NA	TRBJ1-3	CASSLDYSGNTIYF	TGTGCCAGCAGCTTAGATTACTCTGGAAACACCATATATTTT